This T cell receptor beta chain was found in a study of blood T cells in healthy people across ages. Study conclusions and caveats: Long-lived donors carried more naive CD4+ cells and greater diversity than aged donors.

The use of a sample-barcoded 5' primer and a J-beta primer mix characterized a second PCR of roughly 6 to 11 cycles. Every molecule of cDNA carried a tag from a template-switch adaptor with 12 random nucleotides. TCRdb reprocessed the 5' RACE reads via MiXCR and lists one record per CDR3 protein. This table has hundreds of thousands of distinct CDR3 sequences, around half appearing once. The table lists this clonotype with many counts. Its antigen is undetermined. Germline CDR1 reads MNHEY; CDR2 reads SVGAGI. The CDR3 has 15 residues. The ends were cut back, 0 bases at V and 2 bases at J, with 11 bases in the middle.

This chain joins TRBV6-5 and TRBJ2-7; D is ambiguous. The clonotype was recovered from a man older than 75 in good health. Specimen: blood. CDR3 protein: CASSYSLTTPYEQYF. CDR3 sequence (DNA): TGTGCCAGCAGTTACTCGCTCACAACCCCCTACGAGCAGTACTTC.